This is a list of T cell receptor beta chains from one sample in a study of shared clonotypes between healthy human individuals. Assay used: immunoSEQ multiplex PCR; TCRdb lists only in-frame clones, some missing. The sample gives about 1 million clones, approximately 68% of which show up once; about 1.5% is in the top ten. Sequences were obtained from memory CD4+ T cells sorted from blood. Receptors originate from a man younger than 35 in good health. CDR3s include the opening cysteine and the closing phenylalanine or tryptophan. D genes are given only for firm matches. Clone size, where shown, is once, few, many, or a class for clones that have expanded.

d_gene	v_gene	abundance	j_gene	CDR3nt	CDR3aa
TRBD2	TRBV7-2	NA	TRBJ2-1	TGTGCCAGCAGCCCGACTAGCGGGTTGTACAATGAGCAGTTCTTC	CASSPTSGLYNEQFF
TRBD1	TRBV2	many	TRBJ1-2	TGTGCCAGCAGTGAAACGACAGGGAACTATGGCTACACCTTC	CASSETTGNYGYTF
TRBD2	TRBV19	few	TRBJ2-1	TGTGCCAGCACCACCCTAAGCGGGAGGGCCTACAATGAGCAGTTCTTC	CASTTLSGRAYNEQFF
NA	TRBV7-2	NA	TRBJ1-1	TGTGCCAGCAGCTTGGGTGGCAGGGGGAACACTGAAGCTTTCTTT	CASSLGGRGNTEAFF
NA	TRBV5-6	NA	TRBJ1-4	TGTGCCAGCAGCTTAACATCTGGGAAGGGTGAAAAACTGTTTTTT	CASSLTSGKGEKLFF
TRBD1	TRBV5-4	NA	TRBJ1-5	TGTGCCAGCAGCTCGGACAGGGTGGGTCAGCCCCAGCATTTT	CASSSDRVGQPQHF
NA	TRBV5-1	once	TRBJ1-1	TGCGCCAGCAGCTTTGGTTTTGGGGGGAAGAACACTGAAGCTTTCTTT	CASSFGFGGKNTEAFF
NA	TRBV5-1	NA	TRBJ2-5	TGCGCCAGCAGCCCGGGACCTCAAGAGACCCAGTACTTC	CASSPGPQETQYF
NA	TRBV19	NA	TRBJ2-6	TGTGCCAGTAGCAACCATAAGTCTGGGGCCAACGTCCTGACTTTC	CASSNHKSGANVLTF
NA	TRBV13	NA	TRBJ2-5	TGTGCCAGCAGCTTCCACAGGGTAACGCAAGAGACCCAGTACTTC	CASSFHRVTQETQYF
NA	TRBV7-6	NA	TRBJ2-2	TGTGCCAGCAGTTTAAGACAGTCCCTCCCTAGCGGGGAGCTGTTTTTT	CASSLRQSLPSGELFF
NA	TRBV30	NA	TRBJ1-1	TGTGCCTGGACCTCACAGGGATTGGACACTGAAGCTTTCTTT	CAWTSQGLDTEAFF
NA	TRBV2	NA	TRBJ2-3	TGTGCCAGCCGAACGGGGGGCATTATAGATACGCAGTATTTT	CASRTGGIIDTQYF
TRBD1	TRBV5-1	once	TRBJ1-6	TGCGCCAGCAGCACCGGACAGGGTTCTTCACCCCTCCACTTT	CASSTGQGSSPLHF
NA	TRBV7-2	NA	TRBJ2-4	TGTGCCAGCAGCTTAACGGGACTAAACATTCAGTACTTC	CASSLTGLNIQYF